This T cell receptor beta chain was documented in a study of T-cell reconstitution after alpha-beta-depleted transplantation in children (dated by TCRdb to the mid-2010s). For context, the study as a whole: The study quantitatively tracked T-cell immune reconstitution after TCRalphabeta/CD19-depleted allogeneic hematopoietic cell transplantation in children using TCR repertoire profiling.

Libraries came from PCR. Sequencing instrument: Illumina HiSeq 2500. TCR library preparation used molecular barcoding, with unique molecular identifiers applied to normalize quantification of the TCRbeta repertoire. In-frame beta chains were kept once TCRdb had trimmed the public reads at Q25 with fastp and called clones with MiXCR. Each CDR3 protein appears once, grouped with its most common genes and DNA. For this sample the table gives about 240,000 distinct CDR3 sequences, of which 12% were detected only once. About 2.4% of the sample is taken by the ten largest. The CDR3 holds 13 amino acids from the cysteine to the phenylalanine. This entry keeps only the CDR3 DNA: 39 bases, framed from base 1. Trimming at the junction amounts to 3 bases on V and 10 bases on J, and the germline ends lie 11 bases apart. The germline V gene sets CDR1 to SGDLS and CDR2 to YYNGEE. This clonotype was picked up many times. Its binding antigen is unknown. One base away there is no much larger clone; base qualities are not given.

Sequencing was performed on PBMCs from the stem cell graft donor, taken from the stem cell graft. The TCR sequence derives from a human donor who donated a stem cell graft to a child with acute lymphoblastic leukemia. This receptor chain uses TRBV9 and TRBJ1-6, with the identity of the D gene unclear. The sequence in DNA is TGTGCCAGCAGCGCCGTTGGCGGGTCACCCCTCCACTTT. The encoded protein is CASSAVGGSPLHF.